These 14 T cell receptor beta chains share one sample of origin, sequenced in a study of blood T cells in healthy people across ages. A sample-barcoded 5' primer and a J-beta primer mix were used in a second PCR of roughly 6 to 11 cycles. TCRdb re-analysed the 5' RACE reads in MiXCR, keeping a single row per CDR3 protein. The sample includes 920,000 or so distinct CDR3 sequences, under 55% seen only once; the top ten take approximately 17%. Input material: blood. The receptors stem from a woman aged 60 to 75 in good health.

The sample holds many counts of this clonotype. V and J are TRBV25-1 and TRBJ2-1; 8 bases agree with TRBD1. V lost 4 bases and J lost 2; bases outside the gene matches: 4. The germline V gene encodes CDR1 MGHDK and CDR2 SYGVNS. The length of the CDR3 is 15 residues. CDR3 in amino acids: CASSAPGGPYNEQFF. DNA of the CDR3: TGTGCCAGCAGTGCGCCAGGGGGCCCCTACAATGAGCAGTTCTTC.

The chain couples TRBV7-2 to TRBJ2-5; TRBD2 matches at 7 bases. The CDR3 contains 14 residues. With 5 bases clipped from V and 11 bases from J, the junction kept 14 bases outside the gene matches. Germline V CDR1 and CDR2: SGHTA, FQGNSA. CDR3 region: CASSRQTSYNEQYF. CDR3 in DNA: TGTGCCAGCAGCCGCCAGACTAGCTACAATGAGCAGTACTTC. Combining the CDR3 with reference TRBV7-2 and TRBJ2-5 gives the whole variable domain GAGVSQSPSNKVTEKGKDVELRCDPISGHTALYWYRQSLGQGLEFLIYFQGNSAPDKSGLPSDRFSAERTGGSVSTLTIQRTQQEDSAVYLCASSRQTSYNEQYFGPGTRLLVL.

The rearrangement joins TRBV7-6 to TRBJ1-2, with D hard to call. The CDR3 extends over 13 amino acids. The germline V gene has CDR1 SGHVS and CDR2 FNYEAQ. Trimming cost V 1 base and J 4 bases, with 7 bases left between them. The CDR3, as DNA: TGTGCCAGCAGCTTAGGTTTGAGCTATGGCTACACCTTC. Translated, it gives CASSLGLSYGYTF. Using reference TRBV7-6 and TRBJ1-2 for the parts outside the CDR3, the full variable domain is GAGVSQSPRYKVTKRGQDVALRCDPISGHVSLYWYRQALGQGPEFLTYFNYEAQQDKSGLPNDRFSAERPEGSISTLTIQRTEQRDSAMYRCASSLGLSYGYTFGSGTRLTVV.

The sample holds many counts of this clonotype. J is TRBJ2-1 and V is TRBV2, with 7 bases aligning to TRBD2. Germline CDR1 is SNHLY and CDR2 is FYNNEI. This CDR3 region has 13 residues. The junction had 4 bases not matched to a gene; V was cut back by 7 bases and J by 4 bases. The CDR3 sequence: CASTAGLYNEQFF. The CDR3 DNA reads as TGTGCCAGCACAGCGGGGCTGTACAATGAGCAGTTCTTC.

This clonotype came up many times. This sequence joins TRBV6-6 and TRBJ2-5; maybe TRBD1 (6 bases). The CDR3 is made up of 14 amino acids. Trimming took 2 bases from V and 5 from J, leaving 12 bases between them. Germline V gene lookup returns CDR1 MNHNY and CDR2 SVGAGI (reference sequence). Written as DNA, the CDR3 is TGTGCCAGCAGTTACGACAGGCTGGGGGAGACCCAGTACTTC. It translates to CASSYDRLGETQYF.

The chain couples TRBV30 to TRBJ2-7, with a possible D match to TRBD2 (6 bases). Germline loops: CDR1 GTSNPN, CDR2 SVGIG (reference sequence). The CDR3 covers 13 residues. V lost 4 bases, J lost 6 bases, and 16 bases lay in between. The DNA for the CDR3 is TGTGCCTGGATTGGGGGGTTAGTCTCCGAGCAGTACTTC. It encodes CAWIGGLVSEQYF.

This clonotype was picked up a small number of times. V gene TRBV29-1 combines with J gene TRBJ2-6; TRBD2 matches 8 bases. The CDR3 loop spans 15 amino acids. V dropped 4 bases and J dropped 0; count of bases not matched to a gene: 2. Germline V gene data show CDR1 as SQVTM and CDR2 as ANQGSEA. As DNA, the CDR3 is TGCAGCGTTGTACTAGCGGTCTCTGGGGCCAACGTCCTGACTTTC. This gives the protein CSVVLAVSGANVLTF.

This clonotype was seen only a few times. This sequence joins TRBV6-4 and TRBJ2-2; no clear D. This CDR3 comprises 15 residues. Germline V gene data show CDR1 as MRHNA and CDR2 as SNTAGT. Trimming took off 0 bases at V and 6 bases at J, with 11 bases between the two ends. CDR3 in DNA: TGTGCCAGCAGTGACTCAGACTTCTCCCCCGGGGAGCTGTTTTTT. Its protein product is CASSDSDFSPGELFF.

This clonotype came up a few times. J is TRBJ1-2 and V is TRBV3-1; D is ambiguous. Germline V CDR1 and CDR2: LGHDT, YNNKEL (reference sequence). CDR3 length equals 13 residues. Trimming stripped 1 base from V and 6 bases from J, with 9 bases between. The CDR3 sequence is CASSQAAVNGYTF. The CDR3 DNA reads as TGTGCCAGCAGCCAAGCGGCAGTCAATGGCTACACCTTC.

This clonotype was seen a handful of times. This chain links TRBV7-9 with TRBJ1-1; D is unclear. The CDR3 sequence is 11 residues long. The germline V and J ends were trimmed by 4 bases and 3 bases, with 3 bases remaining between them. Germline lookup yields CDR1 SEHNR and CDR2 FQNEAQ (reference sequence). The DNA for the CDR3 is TGTGCCAGCAGCTCGGACACTGAAGCTTTCTTT. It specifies CASSSDTEAFF. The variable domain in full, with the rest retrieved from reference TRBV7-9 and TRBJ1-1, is DTGVSQNPRHKITKRGQNVTFRCDPISEHNRLYWYRQTLGQGPEFLTYFQNEAQLEKSRLLSDRFSAERPKGSFSTLEIQRTEQGDSAMYLCASSSDTEAFFGQGTRLTVV.

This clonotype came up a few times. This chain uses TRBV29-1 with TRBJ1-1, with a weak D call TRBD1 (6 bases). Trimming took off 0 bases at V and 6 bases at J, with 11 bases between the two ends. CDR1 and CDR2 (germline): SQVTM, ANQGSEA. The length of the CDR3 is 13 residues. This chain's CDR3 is CSVEDTDSAEAFF. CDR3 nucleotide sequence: TGCAGCGTTGAAGATACGGACAGTGCTGAAGCTTTCTTT.

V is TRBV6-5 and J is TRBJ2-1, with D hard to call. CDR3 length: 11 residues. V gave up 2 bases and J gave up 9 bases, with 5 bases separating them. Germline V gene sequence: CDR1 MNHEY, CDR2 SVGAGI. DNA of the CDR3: TGTGCCAGCAGTTACGGTAGTGAGCAGTTCTTC. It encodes CASSYGSEQFF.

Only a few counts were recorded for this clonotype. The DNA for the CDR3 is TGTGCCAGCAGCTTAAAGAGGGGGGATCATTCACCTCCCTACAATGAGCAGTTCTTC. As protein: CASSLKRGDHSPPYNEQFF. V and J are TRBV7-9 and TRBJ2-1; D tentatively reads TRBD1 or TRBD2 (6 bases each). CDR3 length: 19 amino acids. Germline loops: CDR1 SEHNR, CDR2 FQNEAQ (reference sequence). The ends were cut back, 2 bases at V and 2 bases at J, with 22 bases in the middle.

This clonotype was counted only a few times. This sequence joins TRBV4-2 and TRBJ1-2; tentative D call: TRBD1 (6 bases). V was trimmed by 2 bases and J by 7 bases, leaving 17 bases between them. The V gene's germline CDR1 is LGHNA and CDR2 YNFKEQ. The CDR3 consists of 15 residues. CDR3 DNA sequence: TGTGCCAGCAGCCAACAGGTCGAATTAGGGGGTGGCTACACCTTC. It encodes CASSQQVELGGGYTF.